A single sample is the source of the 2 T cell receptor beta chains below, sequenced in a study of blood T cell repertoires in COVID-19. Profiled with immunoSEQ multiplex PCR; TCRdb holds only in-frame clones, not every one. The repertoire has more than 15,000 clones, roughly 88% of them found once; the top ten carry roughly 3.2%. The sample consisted of peripheral blood. Every receptor here comes from a human donor in a cohort sampled during active COVID-19.

V usage is TRBV28 and J usage is TRBJ1-1; 7 bases are shared with TRBD1. V lost 5 bases, J lost 4 bases, and 13 bases stayed unmatched. The germline gives CDR1 MDHEN, CDR2 SYDVKM. This CDR3 is built from 16 residues. The CDR3 loop is CASSPDRTGGATEAFF. CDR3 DNA sequence: TGTGCCAGCAGTCCCGATAGGACAGGCGGGGCCACTGAAGCTTTCTTT.

This rearrangement joins TRBV28 to TRBJ2-1; possibly TRBD2 for D (5 bases). V was shortened by 2 bases and J by 1 base, with 9 bases between the two germline ends. The germline CDR1 and CDR2 sequences are MDHEN and SYDVKM. The CDR3 has 15 amino acids. CDR3 loop: CASSLAGGSYNEQFF. CDR3 nucleotide sequence: TGTGCCAGCAGTTTAGCGGGCGGTTCCTACAATGAGCAGTTCTTC.